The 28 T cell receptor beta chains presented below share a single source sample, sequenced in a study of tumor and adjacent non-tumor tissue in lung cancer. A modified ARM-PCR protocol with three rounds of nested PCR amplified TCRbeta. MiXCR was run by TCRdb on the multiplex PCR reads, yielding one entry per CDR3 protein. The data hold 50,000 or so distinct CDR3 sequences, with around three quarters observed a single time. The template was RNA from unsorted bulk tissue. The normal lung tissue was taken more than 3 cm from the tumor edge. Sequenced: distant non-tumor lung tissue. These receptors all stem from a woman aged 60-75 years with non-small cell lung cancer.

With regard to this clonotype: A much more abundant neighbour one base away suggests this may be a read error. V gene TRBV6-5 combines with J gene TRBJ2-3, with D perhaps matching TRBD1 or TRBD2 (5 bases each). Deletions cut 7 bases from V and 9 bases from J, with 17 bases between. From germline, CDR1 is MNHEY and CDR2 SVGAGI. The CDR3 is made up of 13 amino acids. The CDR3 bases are TGTGCCAGCAATACTCGCCCTGGGACCACGCAGTATTTT. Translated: CASNTRPGTTQYF.

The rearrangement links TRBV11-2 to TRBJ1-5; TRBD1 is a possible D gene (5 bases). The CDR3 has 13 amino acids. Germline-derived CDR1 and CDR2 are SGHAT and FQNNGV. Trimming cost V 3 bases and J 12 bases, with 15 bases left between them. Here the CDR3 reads CASSFTGGELQHF. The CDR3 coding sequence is TGTGCCAGCAGCTTTACCGGGGGTGAGCTCCAGCATTTT.

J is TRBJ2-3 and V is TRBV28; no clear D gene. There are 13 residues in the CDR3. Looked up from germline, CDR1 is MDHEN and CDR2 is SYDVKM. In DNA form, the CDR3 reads TGTGTCACCAAAGGTGTCGGGCCATATACGCAGTATTTT. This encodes CVTKGVGPYTQYF.

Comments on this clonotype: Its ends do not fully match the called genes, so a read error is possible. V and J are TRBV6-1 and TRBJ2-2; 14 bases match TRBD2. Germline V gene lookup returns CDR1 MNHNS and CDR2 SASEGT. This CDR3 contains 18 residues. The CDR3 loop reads CANSGGTSGSGNTGELFF. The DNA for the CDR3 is TGTGCCAACAGTGGGGGGACTAGCGGGAGCGGGAACACCGGGGAGCTGTTTTTT.

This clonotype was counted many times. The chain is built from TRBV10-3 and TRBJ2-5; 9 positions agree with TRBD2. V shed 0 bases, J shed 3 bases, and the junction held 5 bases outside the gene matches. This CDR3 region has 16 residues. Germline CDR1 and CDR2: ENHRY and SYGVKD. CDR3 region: CAISESELAGKETQYF. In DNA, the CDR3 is TGTGCCATCAGTGAGTCGGAGCTAGCGGGAAAAGAGACCCAGTACTTC.

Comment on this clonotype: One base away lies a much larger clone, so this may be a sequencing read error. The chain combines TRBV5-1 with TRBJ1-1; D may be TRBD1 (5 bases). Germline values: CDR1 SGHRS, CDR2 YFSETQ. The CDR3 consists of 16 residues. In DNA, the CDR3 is TGCGCCAGCAGCTTGGGGGAGGGGACGCGGAACATTGAAGCTTTCTTT. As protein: CASSLGEGTRNIEAFF.

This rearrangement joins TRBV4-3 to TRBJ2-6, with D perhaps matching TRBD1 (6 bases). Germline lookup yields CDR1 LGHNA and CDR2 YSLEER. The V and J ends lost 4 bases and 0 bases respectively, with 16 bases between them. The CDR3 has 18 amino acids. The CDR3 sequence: CASSLVGTRSSGANVLTF. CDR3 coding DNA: TGCGCCAGCAGCCTTGTTGGGACAAGGAGCTCTGGGGCCAACGTCCTGACTTTC.

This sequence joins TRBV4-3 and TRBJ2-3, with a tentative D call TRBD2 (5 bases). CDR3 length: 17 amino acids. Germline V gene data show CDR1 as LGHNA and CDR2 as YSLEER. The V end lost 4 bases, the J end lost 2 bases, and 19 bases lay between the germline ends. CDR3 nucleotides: TGCGCCAGCAGCCCGAATATGGGGATGGGAGCCACAGATACGCAGTATTTT. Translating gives CASSPNMGMGATDTQYF.

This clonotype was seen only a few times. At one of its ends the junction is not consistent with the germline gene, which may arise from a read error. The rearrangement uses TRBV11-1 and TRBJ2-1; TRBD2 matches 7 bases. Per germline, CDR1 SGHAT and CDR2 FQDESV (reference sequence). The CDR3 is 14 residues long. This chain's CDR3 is CTSSLDGGRDEQFF. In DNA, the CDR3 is TGTACCAGCAGTTTAGACGGGGGGAGGGATGAGCAGTTCTTC. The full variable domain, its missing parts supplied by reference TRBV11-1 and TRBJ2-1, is EAEVAQSPRYKITEKSQAVAFWCDPISGHATLYWYRQILGQGPELLVQFQDESVVDDSQLPKDRFSAERLKGVDSTLKIQPAELGDSAMYLCTSSLDGGRDEQFFGPGTRLTVL.

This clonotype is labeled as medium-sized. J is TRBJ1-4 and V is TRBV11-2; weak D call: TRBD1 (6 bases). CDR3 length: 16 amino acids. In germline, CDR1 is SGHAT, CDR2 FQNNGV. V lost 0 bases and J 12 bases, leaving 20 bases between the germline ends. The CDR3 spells CASSLERWGAKGELFF. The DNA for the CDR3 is TGTGCCAGCAGCTTAGAACGTTGGGGGGCCAAAGGGGAACTGTTTTTT.

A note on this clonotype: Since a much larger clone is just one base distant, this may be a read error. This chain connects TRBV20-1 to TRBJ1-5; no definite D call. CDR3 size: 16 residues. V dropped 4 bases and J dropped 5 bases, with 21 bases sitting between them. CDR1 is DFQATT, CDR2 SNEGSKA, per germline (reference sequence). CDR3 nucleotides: TGCAGTGCTACCAACTCTCGGGAACAGCAAGATCAGCCCCAGCATTTT. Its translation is CSATNSREQQDQPQHF.

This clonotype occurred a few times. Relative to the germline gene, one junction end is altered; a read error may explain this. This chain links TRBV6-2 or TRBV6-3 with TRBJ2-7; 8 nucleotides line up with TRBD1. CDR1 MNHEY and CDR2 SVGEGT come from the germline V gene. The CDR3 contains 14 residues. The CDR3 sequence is CASSSPGGGYEHYF. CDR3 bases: TGTGCCAGCAGTTCTCCAGGGGGCGGCTACGAGCACTACTTC.

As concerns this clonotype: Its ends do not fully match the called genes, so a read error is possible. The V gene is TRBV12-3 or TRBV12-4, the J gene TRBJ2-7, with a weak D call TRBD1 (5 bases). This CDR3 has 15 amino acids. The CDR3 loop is CASSLKVEGVYEQNF. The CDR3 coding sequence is TGTGCCAGCAGTTTAAAAGTCGAAGGGGTCTACGAGCAGAACTTC.

CDR3 amino acids: CASSLRDGELAFF. The CDR3 region has the DNA TGTGCCAGTAGCCTAAGGGACGGGGAGTTGGCTTTCTTT. J is TRBJ1-1 and V is TRBV5-6; tentatively, D is TRBD1 (5 bases). V lost 8 bases, J lost 11 bases, and 22 bases lay in between. Germline-derived CDR1 and CDR2 are SGHDT and YYEEEE. The CDR3 runs 13 residues.

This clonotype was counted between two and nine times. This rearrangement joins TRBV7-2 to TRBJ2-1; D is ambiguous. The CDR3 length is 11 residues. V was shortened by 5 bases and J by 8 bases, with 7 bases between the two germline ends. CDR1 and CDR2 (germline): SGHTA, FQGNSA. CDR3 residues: CASSRSDEQFF. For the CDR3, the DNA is TGTGCCAGCAGCCGAAGCGATGAGCAGTTCTTC.

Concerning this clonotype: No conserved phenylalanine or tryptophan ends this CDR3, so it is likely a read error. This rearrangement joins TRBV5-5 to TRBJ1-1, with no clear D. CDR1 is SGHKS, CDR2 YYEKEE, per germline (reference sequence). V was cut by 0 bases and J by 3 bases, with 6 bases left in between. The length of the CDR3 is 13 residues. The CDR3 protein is CASSLVSHTEAFL. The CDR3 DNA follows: TGTGCCAGCAGCTTGGTCAGCCACACTGAAGCTTTCTTA.

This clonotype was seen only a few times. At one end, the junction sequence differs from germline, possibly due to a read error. CDR3 amino acids: CACSEWSGGAGETQYF. As DNA, the CDR3 is TGCGCCTGCAGTGAGTGGAGCGGGGGGGCCGGGGAGACCCAGTACTTC. The genes are TRBV10-2 and TRBJ2-5, with TRBD2 identical over 10 bases. CDR1 is WSHSY, CDR2 SAAADI, per germline. The CDR3 spans 16 residues.

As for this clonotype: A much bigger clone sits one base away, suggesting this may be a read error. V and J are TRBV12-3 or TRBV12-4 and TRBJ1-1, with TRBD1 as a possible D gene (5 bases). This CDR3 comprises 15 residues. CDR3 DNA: TGTGCCATCAGTCCAAATACAGGTGGAAGCACTGAAGCTTTCTTT. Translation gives CAISPNTGGSTEAFF.

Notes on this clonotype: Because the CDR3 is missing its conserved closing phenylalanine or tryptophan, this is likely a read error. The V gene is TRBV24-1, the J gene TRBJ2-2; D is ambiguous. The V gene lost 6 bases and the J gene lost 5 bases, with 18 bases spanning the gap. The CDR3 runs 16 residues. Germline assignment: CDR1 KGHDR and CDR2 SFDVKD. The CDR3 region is CATSNQTLFETGELFI. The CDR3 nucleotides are TGTGCCACCAGTAACCAAACACTCTTCGAGACCGGGGAGCTGTTTATT.

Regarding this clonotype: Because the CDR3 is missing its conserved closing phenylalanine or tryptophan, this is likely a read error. Here the CDR3 DNA reads TGTGCCAGCAAAGACGGGGGGGCCGGCATTCAGTACTCC. It encodes CASKDGGAGIQYS. The chain has TRBV6-5 and TRBJ2-4; 8 positions match TRBD2. The CDR3 is made up of 13 amino acids. Germline CDR1 and CDR2: MNHEY and SVGAGI. V lost 7 bases to trimming and J lost 9 bases; unmatched junction nucleotides: 8.

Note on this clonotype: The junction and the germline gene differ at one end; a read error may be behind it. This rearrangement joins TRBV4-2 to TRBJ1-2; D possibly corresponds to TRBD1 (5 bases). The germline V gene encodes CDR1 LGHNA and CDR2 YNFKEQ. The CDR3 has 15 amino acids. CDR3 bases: TGTGCCAGCAGCCAGTGCGGGACCTCTAACTATGGGTACACCTTC. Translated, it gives CASSQCGTSNYGYTF.

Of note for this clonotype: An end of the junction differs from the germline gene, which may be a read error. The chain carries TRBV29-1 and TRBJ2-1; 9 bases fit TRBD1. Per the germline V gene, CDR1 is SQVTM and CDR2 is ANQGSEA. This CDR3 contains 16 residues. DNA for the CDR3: TGCAGCATTGAATTGGGGGTCACAGGGGGCTACGATGAGCAGTTCTTC. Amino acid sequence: CSIELGVTGGYDEQFF.

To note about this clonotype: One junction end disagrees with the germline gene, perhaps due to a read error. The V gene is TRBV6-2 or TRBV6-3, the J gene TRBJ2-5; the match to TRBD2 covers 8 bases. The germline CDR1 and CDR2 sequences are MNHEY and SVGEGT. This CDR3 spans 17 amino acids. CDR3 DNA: TGTGTCAGCAGTTATGGGGGACACGTCGGGGGACTAGAGACCCGGTACTTC. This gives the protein CVSSYGGHVGGLETRYF.

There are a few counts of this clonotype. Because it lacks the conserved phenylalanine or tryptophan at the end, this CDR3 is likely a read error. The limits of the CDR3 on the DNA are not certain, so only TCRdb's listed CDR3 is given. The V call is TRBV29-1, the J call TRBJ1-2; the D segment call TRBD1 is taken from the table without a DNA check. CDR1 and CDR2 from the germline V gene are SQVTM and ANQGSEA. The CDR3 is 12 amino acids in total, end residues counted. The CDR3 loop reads CSVEDPGRGYIS.

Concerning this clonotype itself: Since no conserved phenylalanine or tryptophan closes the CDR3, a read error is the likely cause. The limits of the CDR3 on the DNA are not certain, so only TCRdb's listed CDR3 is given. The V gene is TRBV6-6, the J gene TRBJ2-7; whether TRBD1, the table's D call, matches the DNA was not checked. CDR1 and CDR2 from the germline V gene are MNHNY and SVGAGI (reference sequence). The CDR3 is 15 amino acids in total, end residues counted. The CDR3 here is CVSSRQTGGDYEQCL.

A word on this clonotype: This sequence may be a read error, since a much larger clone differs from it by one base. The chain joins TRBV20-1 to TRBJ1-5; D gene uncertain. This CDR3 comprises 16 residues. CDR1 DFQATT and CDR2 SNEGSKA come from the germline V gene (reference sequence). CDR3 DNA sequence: TGCAATGCTAGAGATCGTCAGGCTTTTAGCAATCAGCCCCAGCATTTT. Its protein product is CNARDRQAFSNQPQHF.

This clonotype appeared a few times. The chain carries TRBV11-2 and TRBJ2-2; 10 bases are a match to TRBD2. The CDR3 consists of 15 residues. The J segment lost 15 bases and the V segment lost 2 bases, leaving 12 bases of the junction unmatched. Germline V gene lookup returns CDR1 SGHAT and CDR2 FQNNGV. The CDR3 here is CASSLRQGVSGGVFF. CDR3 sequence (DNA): TGTGCCAGCAGCTTACGGCAGGGGGTGAGCGGGGGGGTGTTTTTT.

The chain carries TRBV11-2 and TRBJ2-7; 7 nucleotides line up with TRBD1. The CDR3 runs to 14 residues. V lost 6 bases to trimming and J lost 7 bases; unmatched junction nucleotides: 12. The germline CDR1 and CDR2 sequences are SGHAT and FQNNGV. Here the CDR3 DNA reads TGTGCCAGCAGTCGGTACAGGGCAGGGGGAGAGCAGTACTTC. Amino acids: CASSRYRAGGEQYF.